What follows is one T cell receptor beta chain and its context. Its cognate antigen is unknown. The record originates from a study of T-cell memory formation after mild COVID-19. At the level of the study: Clusters of TCRs were largely donor specific.

The CDR3 length is 10 residues. Germline V gives CDR1 SGHAT, CDR2 FQNNGV. V lost 9 bases to trimming and J lost 4 bases, with 6 bases between them. TCR alpha and TCR beta cDNA libraries carrying sample barcodes and UMIs came from 5'RACE with constant-segment primers. TCRdb passed the 5' RACE reads through MiXCR, listing each CDR3 protein once. The sample gives over 350,000 distinct CDR3 sequences, about 24% of which show up once; 8.8% is in the top ten. Study-level findings and limits: CD4/CD8 balance characterized clones contracting day 15 to 85, and CD4+ skew characterized later expanders.

This sequence joins TRBV11-2 and TRBJ1-1, with D hard to call. This receptor was obtained from an adult woman who had mild COVID-19 (a few samples of this study predate the infection). Cell type and time point are not known. The sample comprised PBMCs or a T cell subset sorted from them (not recorded which). As DNA, the CDR3 is TGTGCCAGTACCCTCACTGAAGCTTTCTTT. It encodes CASTLTEAFF.